These T cell receptor beta chains were read from a single sample in a study of CD8+CD57+ T cells in acquired aplastic anemia. TCRdb processed the reads anew with MiXCR; each CDR3 protein has one entry. The data contain hundreds of thousands of distinct CDR3 sequences, under 40% of them singletons. The sequencing input was sorted CD4+, CD8+, or CD8+CD57+ T cells (not recorded which) from PBMCs. All receptors come from a human donor with aplastic anemia. CDR3s include the opening cysteine and the closing phenylalanine or tryptophan. Each record gives: V gene, J gene, D gene, clone size, CDR3 DNA, CDR3 protein. The D gene is left open where the match is weak. Expanded clones are given a class, and other clones once, few, many or no size at all.

V: TRBV2
J: TRBJ1-6
D: TRBD1
size: few
DNA: TGTGCCAGCAGTTCCCAGACAGGGGGCCTTTCACCCCTCCACTTT
CDR3: CASSSQTGGLSPLHF

V: TRBV6-1
J: TRBJ2-7
D: TRBD1
size: NA
DNA: TGTGCCAGCAGTCGGACAGGGTTATCCTACGAGCAGTACTTC
CDR3: CASSRTGLSYEQYF

V: TRBV4-1
J: TRBJ2-7
D: NA
size: many
DNA: TGCGCCAGCAGCCAAACGGAGAATCGGTACGAGCAGTACTTC
CDR3: CASSQTENRYEQYF

V: TRBV7-2
J: TRBJ1-2
D: NA
size: NA
DNA: TGTGCCAGCAGCTTACAAGAACTCTATGGCTACACCTTC
CDR3: CASSLQELYGYTF

V: TRBV3-1
J: TRBJ1-2
D: NA
size: NA
DNA: TGTGCCAGCAGCCAAGATCACCCGTATGGCTACACCTTC
CDR3: CASSQDHPYGYTF

V: TRBV7-9
J: TRBJ1-2
D: NA
size: NA
DNA: TGTGCCAGCAGCCCTACCTACGGAAACTATGGCTACACCTTC
CDR3: CASSPTYGNYGYTF

V: TRBV24-1
J: TRBJ2-1
D: TRBD2
size: once
DNA: TGTGCCAGCAGAGTTCCCCTACGGGCTAGCGGGACGAATGAGCAGTTCTTC
CDR3: CASRVPLRASGTNEQFF

V: TRBV20-1
J: TRBJ1-1
D: NA
size: NA
DNA: TGCAGTGCAGAGGGAACTGAAGCTTTCTTT
CDR3: CSAEGTEAFF

V: TRBV6-1
J: TRBJ2-7
D: NA
size: many
DNA: TGTGCCAGCAGTGACGTGGGTGCCTACGAGCAGTACTTC
CDR3: CASSDVGAYEQYF

V: TRBV20-1
J: TRBJ1-1
D: NA
size: NA
DNA: TGCAGTGCTAGCTTTACGAGGGGCACTGAAGCTTTCTTT
CDR3: CSASFTRGTEAFF

V: TRBV5-1
J: TRBJ2-3
D: TRBD1
size: NA
DNA: TGCGCCAGCAGCCCGGACAGGGCCGCAGATACGCAGTATTTT
CDR3: CASSPDRAADTQYF

V: TRBV4-2
J: TRBJ2-3
D: TRBD2
size: few
DNA: TGTGCCAGCAGCCCGGAGGGTATCGGGATAGCGGGAGGGAATACGCAGTATTTT
CDR3: CASSPEGIGIAGGNTQYF

V: TRBV20-1
J: TRBJ2-1
D: TRBD2
size: NA
DNA: TGCAGTGCTAGAAGGCTAGCGGGATACAATGAGCAGTTCTTC
CDR3: CSARRLAGYNEQFF

V: TRBV12-3/TRBV12-4
J: TRBJ1-5
D: NA
size: NA
DNA: TGTGCCAGCAGTCCGAACCTAGGACGAGGTAGCAATCAGCCCCAGCATTTT
CDR3: CASSPNLGRGSNQPQHF

V: TRBV9
J: TRBJ2-7
D: TRBD2
size: NA
DNA: TGTGCCAGCAGCGAGCGGGGGCCGGAATACGAGCAGTACTTC
CDR3: CASSERGPEYEQYF

V: TRBV25-1
J: TRBJ1-1
D: NA
size: few
DNA: TGTGCCAGCAGCCAAGTAGCGGGGCGAAATGAAGCTTTCTTT
CDR3: CASSQVAGRNEAFF

V: TRBV7-7
J: TRBJ2-7
D: NA
size: many
DNA: TGTGCTAGCAGCTTCCGGACAGCCACCTACGAGCAGTACTTC
CDR3: CASSFRTATYEQYF

V: TRBV9
J: TRBJ2-3
D: TRBD2
size: NA
DNA: TGTGCCAGCAGCGTAGATGGGGGGGGGGCAGATACGCAGTATTTT
CDR3: CASSVDGGGADTQYF

V: TRBV10-3
J: TRBJ1-2
D: NA
size: NA
DNA: TGTGCCCACATGGATGTCAACTATGGCTACACCTTC
CDR3: CAHMDVNYGYTF

V: TRBV5-5
J: TRBJ1-1
D: NA
size: many
DNA: TGTGCCAGCAGCTTGGCACCGAAGAACACTGAAGCTTTCTTT
CDR3: CASSLAPKNTEAFF

V: TRBV5-1
J: TRBJ2-3
D: NA
size: NA
DNA: TGCGCCAGCAGTAGGCCCTTGTCAGGCACAGATACGCAGTATTTT
CDR3: CASSRPLSGTDTQYF

V: TRBV20-1
J: TRBJ1-5
D: TRBD1
size: NA
DNA: TGCAGCGCTAGAGATGGAGGACAGGGAAGGCAGCCCCAGCATTTT
CDR3: CSARDGGQGRQPQHF

V: TRBV7-3
J: TRBJ2-1
D: TRBD2
size: many
DNA: TGTGCCAGCAGCTTAACTAGCGGGGCCTACAATGAGCAGTTCTTC
CDR3: CASSLTSGAYNEQFF

V: TRBV29-1
J: TRBJ1-3
D: TRBD1
size: once
DNA: TGCAGCGCCGAGGGGGCTACTGGAAACACCACATATTTT
CDR3: CSAEGATGNTTYF

V: TRBV9
J: TRBJ2-7
D: TRBD1
size: NA
DNA: TGTGCCAGCAGCCCGAGCTCGGGGGACAGGGTCTTCCGGAGCTACGAGCAGTACTTC
CDR3: CASSPSSGDRVFRSYEQYF

V: TRBV19
J: TRBJ1-1
D: TRBD1
size: once
DNA: TGTGCCAGTAGTCCCGCCAGGGGGGGGCAAAAAGCTTTCTTT
CDR3: CASSPARGGQKAFF

V: TRBV5-1
J: TRBJ1-1
D: NA
size: NA
DNA: TGCGCCAGCAGCTTTCAGGGGTTCACTGAAGCTTTCTTT
CDR3: CASSFQGFTEAFF

V: TRBV20-1
J: TRBJ2-5
D: TRBD1
size: few
DNA: TGCAGTGCTAGGGACAGGGGGGATGAGACCCAGTACTTC
CDR3: CSARDRGDETQYF

V: TRBV24-1
J: TRBJ2-7
D: NA
size: NA
DNA: TGTGCCACCAGTGGGTCCCACCATATGGCGAGGGAGCAGTACTTC
CDR3: CATSGSHHMAREQYF

V: TRBV10-3
J: TRBJ1-4
D: TRBD1
size: NA
DNA: TGTGCCTCCCGACAGGGGGCCGATGAAAAACTGTTTTTT
CDR3: CASRQGADEKLFF

V: TRBV15
J: TRBJ1-5
D: TRBD1
size: NA
DNA: TGTGCCACCAGCAGTGCCGGACAGGGGGGTAGACAGCCCCAGCATTTT
CDR3: CATSSAGQGGRQPQHF

V: TRBV20-1
J: TRBJ2-1
D: TRBD2
size: few
DNA: TGCAGTGCTAGTGACGGGACTAGTAATTACAATGAGCAGTTCTTC
CDR3: CSASDGTSNYNEQFF

V: TRBV7-8
J: TRBJ1-4
D: NA
size: many
DNA: TGTGCCAGCAGCCCCCAAGGATCGGAAAAACTGTTTTTT
CDR3: CASSPQGSEKLFF

V: TRBV15
J: TRBJ2-4
D: NA
size: many
DNA: TGTGCCACCACCCCAGATTACAAGGGCCAAAACATTCAGTACTTC
CDR3: CATTPDYKGQNIQYF

V: TRBV7-9
J: TRBJ1-6
D: NA
size: NA
DNA: TGTGCCAGCAGCTTAGAGAACAGCTATAATTCACCCCTCCACTTT
CDR3: CASSLENSYNSPLHF

V: TRBV6-1
J: TRBJ1-6
D: TRBD1
size: NA
DNA: TGTGCCAGCAGTGGACTGACAGGGAGGGATTCACCCCTCCACTTT
CDR3: CASSGLTGRDSPLHF

V: TRBV7-6
J: TRBJ1-3
D: NA
size: NA
DNA: TGTGCCAGCAGCTTAGACGGACCCCCGAACACCATATATTTT
CDR3: CASSLDGPPNTIYF

V: TRBV12-3/TRBV12-4
J: TRBJ1-5
D: NA
size: few
DNA: TGTGCCAGCACCCTTCAGTCAGGGGTTGGCAATCAGCCCCAGCATTTT
CDR3: CASTLQSGVGNQPQHF

V: TRBV9
J: TRBJ2-1
D: TRBD2
size: many
DNA: TGTGCCAGCAGCGCGGTAGCGGGGGGGAACAATGAGCAGTTCTTC
CDR3: CASSAVAGGNNEQFF

V: TRBV19
J: TRBJ2-3
D: TRBD2
size: many
DNA: TGTGCCAGTAGTACGGTTAGCGGGATAGCTTCAGATACGCAGTATTTT
CDR3: CASSTVSGIASDTQYF

V: TRBV5-4
J: TRBJ1-1
D: NA
size: NA
DNA: TGTGCCAGCAGCTTGGCCTCCGCAGGCATGAACACTGAAGCTTTCTTT
CDR3: CASSLASAGMNTEAFF

V: TRBV19
J: TRBJ2-1
D: TRBD2
size: NA
DNA: TGTGCCACGGGGACTAGCGAGAGCTCCTACAATGAGCAGTTCTTC
CDR3: CATGTSESSYNEQFF

V: TRBV20-1
J: TRBJ2-7
D: NA
size: many
DNA: TGCAGTGCTACCATGGCCGGGGGCCTTTACGAGCAGTACTTC
CDR3: CSATMAGGLYEQYF

V: TRBV20-1
J: TRBJ1-2
D: NA
size: few
DNA: TGCAGTGCTAGAGAGACGGTAGTCTACACCTTC
CDR3: CSARETVVYTF

V: TRBV7-9
J: TRBJ2-7
D: NA
size: many
DNA: TGTGCCAGCACCCATGGAGGGGGCCCCTACGAGCAGTACTTC
CDR3: CASTHGGGPYEQYF

V: TRBV2
J: TRBJ2-3
D: TRBD2
size: once
DNA: TGTGCCAGCAGTGGGACTAGCGGGAGAACGCAGTATTTT
CDR3: CASSGTSGRTQYF